The 3 T cell receptor beta chains below come from one sample, sequenced in a study of long-term antiretroviral therapy in people with HIV. With survey level as its setting, the immunoSEQ assay was v3.0. Libraries were prepared by immunoSEQ multiplex PCR; TCRdb keeps only in-frame clonotypes and omits some of them. Here the sample spans 20,000 to 25,000 clones, 81% being singletons. The source was unsorted PBMCs, collected 1.5 years after starting antiretroviral therapy. All receptors come from a man aged 25 to 40 with HIV.

This rearrangement joins TRBV28 to TRBJ2-7; the D gene could be TRBD1 or TRBD2 (5 bases each). The CDR3 contains 13 residues. V lost 5 bases and J lost 7, with 15 bases in between. CDR1 is MDHEN and CDR2 is SYDVKM in the germline V gene. The CDR3 DNA reads as TGTGCCAGCAGTCCCCCACAGGACTGGGAGCAGTACTTC. Translated, it gives CASSPPQDWEQYF.

This chain uses TRBV7-8 with TRBJ2-1; 8 nucleotides agree with TRBD2. CDR3 length: 15 amino acids. V lost 3 bases and J lost 4; bases outside the gene matches: 5. The germline CDR1 and CDR2 sequences are SGHVS and FQNEAQ. The CDR3 DNA follows: TGTGCCAGCAGCTTCAGCGGGGGCTTATACAATGAGCAGTTCTTC. It specifies CASSFSGGLYNEQFF.

CDR3 coding DNA: TGTGCCAGCAGTTACTCCGGGCGCGGTTCCTATGGCTACACCTTC. This translates into CASSYSGRGSYGYTF. The chain recombines TRBV6-5 with TRBJ1-2; no firm D call. Germline CDR1 reads MNHEY; CDR2 reads SVGAGI. The V end was cut by 0 bases, the J end by 4 bases, with 12 bases between. The CDR3 runs to 15 residues.